Reported below is one T cell receptor beta chain. V gave up 3 bases and J gave up 0 bases, with 9 bases separating them. This CDR3 spans 15 amino acids. CDR1 is LGHNA, CDR2 YNFKEQ, per germline. Here immunoSEQ multiplex PCR was the method, and the copy in TCRdb shows in-frame clones only, minus some. The sample has over 100,000 clones, 70% to 85% seen once; the top ten hold 3.2%. The data were taken from a study of PD-L1 blockade in urothelial cancer. Time point in this sample: pretreatment peripheral blood. The chain links TRBV4-2 to TRBJ2-1; the D is unclear. The receptor was derived from a man aged 50 to 60 with urothelial cancer. This specimen consisted of PBMCs, obtained around atezolizumab (anti-PD-L1) treatment. The CDR3 is CASSQEPGSYNEQFF. In DNA, the CDR3 is TGTGCCAGCAGCCAGGAACCAGGCTCCTACAATGAGCAGTTCTTC.